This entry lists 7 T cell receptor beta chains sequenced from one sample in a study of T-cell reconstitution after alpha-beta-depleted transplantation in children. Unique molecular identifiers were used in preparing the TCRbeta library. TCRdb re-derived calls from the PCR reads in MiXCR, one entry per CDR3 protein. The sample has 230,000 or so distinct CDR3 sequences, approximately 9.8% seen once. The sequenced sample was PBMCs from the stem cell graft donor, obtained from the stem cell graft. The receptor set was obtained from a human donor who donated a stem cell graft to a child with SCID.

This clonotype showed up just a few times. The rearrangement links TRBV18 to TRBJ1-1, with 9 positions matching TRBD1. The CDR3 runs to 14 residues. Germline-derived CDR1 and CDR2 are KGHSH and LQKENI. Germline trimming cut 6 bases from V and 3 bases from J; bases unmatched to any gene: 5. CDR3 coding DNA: TGTGCCAGCTCCCCCCGGGACAGGGACACTGAAGCTTTCTTT. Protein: CASSPRDRDTEAFF.

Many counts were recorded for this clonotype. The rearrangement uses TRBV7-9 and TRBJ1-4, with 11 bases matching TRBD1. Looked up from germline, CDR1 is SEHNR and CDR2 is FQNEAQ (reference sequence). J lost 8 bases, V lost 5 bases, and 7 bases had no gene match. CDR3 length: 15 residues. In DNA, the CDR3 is TGTGCCAGCAGCGGAGGGACAGGGGGTTGGGAAAAACTGTTTTTT. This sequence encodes CASSGGTGGWEKLFF.

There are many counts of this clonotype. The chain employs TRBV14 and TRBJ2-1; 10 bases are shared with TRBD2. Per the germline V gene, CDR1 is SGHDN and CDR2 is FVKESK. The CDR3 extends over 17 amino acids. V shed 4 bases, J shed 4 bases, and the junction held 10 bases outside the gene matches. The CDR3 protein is CASSPIAGGTSYNEQFF. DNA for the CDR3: TGTGCCAGCAGCCCAATAGCGGGGGGTACGTCTTACAATGAGCAGTTCTTC.

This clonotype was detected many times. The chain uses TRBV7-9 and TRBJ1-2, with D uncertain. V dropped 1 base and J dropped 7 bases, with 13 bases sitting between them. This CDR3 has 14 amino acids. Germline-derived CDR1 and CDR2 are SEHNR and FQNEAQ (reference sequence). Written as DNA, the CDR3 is TGTGCCAGCAGCTTAGAGGCCGGCCATAGTGGCTACACCTTC. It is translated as CASSLEAGHSGYTF.

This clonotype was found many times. This CDR3 reads CASTPRGKGSNQPQHF. CDR3 nucleotide sequence: TGTGCCAGCACCCCCCGAGGGAAGGGGAGCAATCAGCCCCAGCATTTT. The chain recombines TRBV6-1 with TRBJ1-5, with D perhaps TRBD1 (5 bases). Germline assignment: CDR1 MNHNS and CDR2 SASEGT. Trimming removed 7 bases from V and 1 base from J, with 17 bases in between. The CDR3 is 16 residues long.

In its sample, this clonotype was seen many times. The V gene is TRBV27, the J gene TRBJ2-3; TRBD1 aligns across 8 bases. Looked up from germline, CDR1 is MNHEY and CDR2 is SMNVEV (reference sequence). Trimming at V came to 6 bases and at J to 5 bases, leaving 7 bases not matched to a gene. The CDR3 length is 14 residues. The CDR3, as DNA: TGTGCCAGCAGAAGGACAGGGTCGGTAGATACGCAGTATTTT. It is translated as CASRRTGSVDTQYF.

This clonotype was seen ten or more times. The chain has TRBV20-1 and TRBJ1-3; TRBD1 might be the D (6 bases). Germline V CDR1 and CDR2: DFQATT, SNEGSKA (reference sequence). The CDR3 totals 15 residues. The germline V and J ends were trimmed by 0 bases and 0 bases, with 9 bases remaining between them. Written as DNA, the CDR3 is TGCAGTGCTAGAGACGACAGGAACTCTGGAAACACCATATATTTT. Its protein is CSARDDRNSGNTIYF.